This T cell receptor beta chain is from a study of cytomegalovirus exposure and HLA in healthy donors. Study as a whole: In terms of ancestry, the Caucasian-associated cluster contained roughly 81% of the 300 to 400 genotyped donors. Overall study results and limits: The classifier reportedly diagnosed cytomegalovirus status with high sensitivity and specificity. It has been reported that TCR beta sequences accurately predicted the HLA-A and HLA-B alleles of most subjects. The likely explanation for a cluster of highly shared sequence variants was sequencing artifact.

This clone was seen more than once but under ten times. The antigen is undetermined. PCR employed 60 Vbeta and 13 Jbeta primers. TCRdb's copy holds only in-frame clones and misses some; the assay was immunoSEQ multiplex PCR. The table records more than 100,000 clones, 60% to 80% of them present only once. This CDR3 has 14 residues. Germline CDR1 and CDR2: MNHNY and SVGAGI (reference sequence). V lost 6 bases and J 0 bases, leaving 9 bases between the germline ends. The J gene is TRBJ1-3, the V gene TRBV6-6; D gene ambiguous. The receptor comes from a woman between 55 and 75 years old in good health and CMV-seronegative. What was sequenced was PBMCs. The CDR3 nucleotides read TGTGCCAGCAGGGCCAATGGCTCTGGAAACACCATATATTTT. Its protein is CASRANGSGNTIYF.